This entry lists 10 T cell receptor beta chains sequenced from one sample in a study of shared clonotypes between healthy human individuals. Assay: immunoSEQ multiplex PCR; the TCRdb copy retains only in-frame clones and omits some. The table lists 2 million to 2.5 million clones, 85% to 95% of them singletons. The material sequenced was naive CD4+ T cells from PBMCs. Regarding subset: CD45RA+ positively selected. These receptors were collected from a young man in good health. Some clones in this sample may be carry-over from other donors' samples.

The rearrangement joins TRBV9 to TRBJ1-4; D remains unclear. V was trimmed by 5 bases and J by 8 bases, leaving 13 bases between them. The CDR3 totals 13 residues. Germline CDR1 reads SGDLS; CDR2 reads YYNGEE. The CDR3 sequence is CASSARGREKLFF. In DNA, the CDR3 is TGTGCCAGCAGTGCTCGTGGGCGCGAAAAACTGTTTTTT.

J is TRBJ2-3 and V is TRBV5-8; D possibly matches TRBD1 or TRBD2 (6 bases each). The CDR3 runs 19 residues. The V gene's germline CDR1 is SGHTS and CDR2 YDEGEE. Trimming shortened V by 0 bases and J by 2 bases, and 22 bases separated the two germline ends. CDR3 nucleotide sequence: TGTGCCAGCAGCTTGGTAGGTCGGGGGCCCGAGGTCCCCACAGATACGCAGTATTTT. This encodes CASSLVGRGPEVPTDTQYF.

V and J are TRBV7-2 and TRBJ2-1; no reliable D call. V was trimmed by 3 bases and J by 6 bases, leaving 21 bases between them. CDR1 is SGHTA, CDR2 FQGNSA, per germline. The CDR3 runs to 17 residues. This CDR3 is CASSFPARTRGPNEQFF. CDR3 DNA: TGTGCCAGCAGCTTCCCGGCTAGGACCCGAGGTCCCAATGAGCAGTTCTTC.

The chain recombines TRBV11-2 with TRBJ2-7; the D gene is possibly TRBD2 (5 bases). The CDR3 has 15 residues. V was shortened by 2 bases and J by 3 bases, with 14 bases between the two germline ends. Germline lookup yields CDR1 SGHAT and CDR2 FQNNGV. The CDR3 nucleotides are TGTGCCAGCAGCTTATGGCCGGGAAGGGACTACGAGCAGTACTTC. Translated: CASSLWPGRDYEQYF.

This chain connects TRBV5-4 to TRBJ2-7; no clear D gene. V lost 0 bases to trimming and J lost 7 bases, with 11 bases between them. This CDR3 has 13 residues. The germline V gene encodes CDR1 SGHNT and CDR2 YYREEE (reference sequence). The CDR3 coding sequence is TGTGCCAGCAGCTTGGAGTTGGGCGGAGAGCAGTACTTC. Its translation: CASSLELGGEQYF. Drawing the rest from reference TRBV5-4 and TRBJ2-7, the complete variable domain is ETGVTQSPTHLIKTRGQQVTLRCSSQSGHNTVSWYQQALGQGPQFIFQYYREEENGRGNFPPRFSGLQFPNYSSELNVNALELDDSALYLCASSLELGGEQYFGPGTRLTVT.

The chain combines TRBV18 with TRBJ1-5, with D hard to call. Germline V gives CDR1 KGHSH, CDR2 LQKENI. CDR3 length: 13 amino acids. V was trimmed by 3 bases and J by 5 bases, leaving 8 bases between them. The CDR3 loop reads CASSPYRDQPQHF. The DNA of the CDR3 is TGTGCCAGCTCACCTTACCGCGATCAGCCCCAGCATTTT. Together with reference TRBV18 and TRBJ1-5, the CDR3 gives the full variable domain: NAGVMQNPRHLVRRRGQEARLRCSPMKGHSHVYWYRQLPEEGLKFMVYLQKENIIDESGMPKERFSAEFPKEGPSILRIQQVVRGDSAAYFCASSPYRDQPQHFGDGTRLSIL.

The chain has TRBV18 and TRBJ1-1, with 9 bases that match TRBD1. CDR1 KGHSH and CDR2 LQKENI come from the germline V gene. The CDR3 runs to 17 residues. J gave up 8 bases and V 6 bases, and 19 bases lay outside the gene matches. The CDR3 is CASSPFAGQGLSVEAFF. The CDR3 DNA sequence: TGTGCCAGCTCCCCCTTCGCGGGACAGGGTCTATCGGTGGAAGCTTTCTTT. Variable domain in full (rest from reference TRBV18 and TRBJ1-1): NAGVMQNPRHLVRRRGQEARLRCSPMKGHSHVYWYRQLPEEGLKFMVYLQKENIIDESGMPKERFSAEFPKEGPSILRIQQVVRGDSAAYFCASSPFAGQGLSVEAFFGQGTRLTVV.

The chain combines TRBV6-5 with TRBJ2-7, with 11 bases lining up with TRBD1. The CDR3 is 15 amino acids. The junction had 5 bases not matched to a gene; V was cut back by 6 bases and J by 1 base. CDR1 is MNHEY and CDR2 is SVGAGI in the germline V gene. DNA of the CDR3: TGTGCCAGCAGGGCTGGGACAGGGGGATCCTACGAGCAGTACTTC. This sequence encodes CASRAGTGGSYEQYF.

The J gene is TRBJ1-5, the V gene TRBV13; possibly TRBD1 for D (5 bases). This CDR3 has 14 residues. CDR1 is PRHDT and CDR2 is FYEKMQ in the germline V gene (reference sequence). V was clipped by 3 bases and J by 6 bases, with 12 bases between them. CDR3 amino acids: CASSLTKGLQPQHF. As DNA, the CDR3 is TGTGCCAGCAGCTTGACTAAGGGGCTTCAGCCCCAGCATTTT.

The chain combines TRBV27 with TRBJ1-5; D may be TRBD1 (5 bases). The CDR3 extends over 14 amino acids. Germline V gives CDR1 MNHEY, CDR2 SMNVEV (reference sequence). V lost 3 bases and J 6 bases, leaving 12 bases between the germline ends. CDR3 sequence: CASSLLGHGQPQHF. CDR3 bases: TGTGCCAGCAGTTTGTTGGGGCACGGTCAGCCCCAGCATTTT.